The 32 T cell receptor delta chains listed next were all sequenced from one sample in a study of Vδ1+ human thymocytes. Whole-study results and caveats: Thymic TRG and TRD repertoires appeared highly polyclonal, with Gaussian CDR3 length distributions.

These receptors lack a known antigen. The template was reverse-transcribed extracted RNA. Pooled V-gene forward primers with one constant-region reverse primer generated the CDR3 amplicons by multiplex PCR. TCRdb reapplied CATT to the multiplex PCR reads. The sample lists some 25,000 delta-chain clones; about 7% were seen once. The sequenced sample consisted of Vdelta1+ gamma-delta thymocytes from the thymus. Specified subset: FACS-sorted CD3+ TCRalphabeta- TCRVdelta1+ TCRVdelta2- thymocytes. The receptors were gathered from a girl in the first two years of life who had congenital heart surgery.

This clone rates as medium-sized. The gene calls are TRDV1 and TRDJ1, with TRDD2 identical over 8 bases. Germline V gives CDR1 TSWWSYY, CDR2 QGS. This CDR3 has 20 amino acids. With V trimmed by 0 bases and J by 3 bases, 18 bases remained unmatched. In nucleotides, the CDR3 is TGTGCTCTTGGGGAACTCTTAATCTCTTCCTACGATCCTGGGCCCGATAAACTCATCTTT. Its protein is CALGELLISSYDPGPDKLIF.

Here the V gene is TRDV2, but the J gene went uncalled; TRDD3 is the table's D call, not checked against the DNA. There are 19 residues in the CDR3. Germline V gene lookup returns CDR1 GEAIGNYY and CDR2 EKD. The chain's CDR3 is CACDTAGFPSSWDTRQMFF. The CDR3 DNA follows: TGCGCCTGTGACACCGCTGGGTTCCCTAGCTCCTGGGACACCCGACAGATGTTTTTT.

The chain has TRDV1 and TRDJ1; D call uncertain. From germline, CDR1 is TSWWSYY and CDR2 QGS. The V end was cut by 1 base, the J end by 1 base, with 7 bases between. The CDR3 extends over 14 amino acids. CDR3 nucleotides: TGTGCTCTTGGGGAACATTCGATCACCGATAAACTCATCTTT. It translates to CALGEHSITDKLIF.

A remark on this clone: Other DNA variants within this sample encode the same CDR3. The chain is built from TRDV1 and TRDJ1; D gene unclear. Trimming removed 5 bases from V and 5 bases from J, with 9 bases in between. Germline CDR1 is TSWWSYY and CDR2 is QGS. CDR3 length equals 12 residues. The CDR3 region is CALGTLTDKLIF. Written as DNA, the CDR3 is TGTGCTCTTGGGACCCTAACGGATAAACTCATCTTT.

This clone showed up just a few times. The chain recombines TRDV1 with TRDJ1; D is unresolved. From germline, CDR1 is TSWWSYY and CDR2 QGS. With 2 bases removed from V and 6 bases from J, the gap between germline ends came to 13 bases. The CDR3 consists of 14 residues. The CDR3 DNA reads TGTGCTCTTGGGGAAGTCCGGCCCGAACATAAACTCATCTTT. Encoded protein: CALGEVRPEHKLIF.

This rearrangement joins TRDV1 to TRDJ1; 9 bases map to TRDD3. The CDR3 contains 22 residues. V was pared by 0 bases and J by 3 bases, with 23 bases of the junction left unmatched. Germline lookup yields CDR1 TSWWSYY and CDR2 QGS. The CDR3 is CALGELRAYWGSPIGGADKLIF. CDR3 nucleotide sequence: TGTGCTCTTGGGGAACTCCGTGCCTACTGGGGGAGCCCTATCGGTGGCGCCGATAAACTCATCTTT.

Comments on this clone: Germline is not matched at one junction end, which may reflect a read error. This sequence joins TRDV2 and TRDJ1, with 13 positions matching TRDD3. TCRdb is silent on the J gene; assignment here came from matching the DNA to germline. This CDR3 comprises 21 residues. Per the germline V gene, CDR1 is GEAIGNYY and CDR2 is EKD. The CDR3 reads CACDTLRAYWGIRGRTDKLIF. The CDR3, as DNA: TGTGCATGTGACACGTTAAGGGCCTACTGGGGGATACGTGGCCGGACCGATAAACTCATCTTT.

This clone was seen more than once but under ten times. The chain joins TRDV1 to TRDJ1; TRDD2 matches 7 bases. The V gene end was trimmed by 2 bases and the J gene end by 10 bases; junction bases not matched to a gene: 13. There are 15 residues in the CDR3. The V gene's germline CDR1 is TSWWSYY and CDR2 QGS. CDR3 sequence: CALGEGPPSCRGLIF. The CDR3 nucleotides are TGTGCTCTTGGGGAAGGACCCCCTTCCTGTCGGGGACTCATCTTT.

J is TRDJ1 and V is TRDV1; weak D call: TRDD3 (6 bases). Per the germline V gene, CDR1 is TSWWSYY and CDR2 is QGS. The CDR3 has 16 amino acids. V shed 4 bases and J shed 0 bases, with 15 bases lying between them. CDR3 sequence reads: CALGVRVGANTDKLIF. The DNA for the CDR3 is TGTGCTCTTGGGGTAAGGGTGGGGGCCAACACCGATAAACTCATCTTT.

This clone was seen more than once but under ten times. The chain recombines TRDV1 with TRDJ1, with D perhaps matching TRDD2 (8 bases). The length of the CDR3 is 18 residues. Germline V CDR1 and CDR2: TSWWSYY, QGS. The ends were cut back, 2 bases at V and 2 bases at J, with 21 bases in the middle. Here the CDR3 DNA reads TGTGCTCTTGGGGAATCTATCCTTCCTAAGGGGGATACCGATAAACTCATCTTT. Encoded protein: CALGESILPKGDTDKLIF.

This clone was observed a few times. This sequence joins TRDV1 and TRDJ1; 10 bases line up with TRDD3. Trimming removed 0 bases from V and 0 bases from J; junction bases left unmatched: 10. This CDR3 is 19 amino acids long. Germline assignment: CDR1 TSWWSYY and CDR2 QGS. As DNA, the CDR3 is TGTGCTCTTGGGGAACTATACACGGGGGATACGGGGTACACCGATAAACTCATCTTT. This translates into CALGELYTGDTGYTDKLIF.

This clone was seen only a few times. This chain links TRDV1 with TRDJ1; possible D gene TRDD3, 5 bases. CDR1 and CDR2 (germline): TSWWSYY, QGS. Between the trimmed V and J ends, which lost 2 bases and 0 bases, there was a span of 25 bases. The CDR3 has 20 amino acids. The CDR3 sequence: CALGEFPLTRWGTDTDKLIF. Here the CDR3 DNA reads TGTGCTCTTGGGGAATTCCCCCTTACAAGATGGGGAACGGACACCGATAAACTCATCTTT.

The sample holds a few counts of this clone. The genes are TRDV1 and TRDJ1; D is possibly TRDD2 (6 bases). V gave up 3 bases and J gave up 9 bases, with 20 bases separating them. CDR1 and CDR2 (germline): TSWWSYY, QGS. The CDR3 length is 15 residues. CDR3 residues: CALGDFSLPRLELIF. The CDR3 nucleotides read TGTGCTCTTGGGGATTTCTCACTTCCTCGGCTTGAACTCATCTTT.

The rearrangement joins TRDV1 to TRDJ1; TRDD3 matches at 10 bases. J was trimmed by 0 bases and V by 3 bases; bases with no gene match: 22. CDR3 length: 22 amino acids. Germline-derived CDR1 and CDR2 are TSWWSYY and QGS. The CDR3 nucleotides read TGTGCTCTTGGGGATCATTCCTACATGGAACTACTGGGGGATGCGTACACCGATAAACTCATCTTT. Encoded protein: CALGDHSYMELLGDAYTDKLIF.

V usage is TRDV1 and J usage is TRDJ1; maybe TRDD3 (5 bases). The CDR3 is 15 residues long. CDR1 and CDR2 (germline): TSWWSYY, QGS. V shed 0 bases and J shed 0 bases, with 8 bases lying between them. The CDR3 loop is CALGELGAYTDKLIF. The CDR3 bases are TGTGCTCTTGGGGAACTGGGGGCGTACACCGATAAACTCATCTTT.

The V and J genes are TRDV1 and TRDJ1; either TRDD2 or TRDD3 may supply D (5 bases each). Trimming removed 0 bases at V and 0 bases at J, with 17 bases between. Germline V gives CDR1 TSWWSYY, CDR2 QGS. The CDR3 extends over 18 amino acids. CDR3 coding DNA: TGTGCTCTTGGGGAACTACAGGGATCCCCTTCGTACACCGATAAACTCATCTTT. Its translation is CALGELQGSPSYTDKLIF.

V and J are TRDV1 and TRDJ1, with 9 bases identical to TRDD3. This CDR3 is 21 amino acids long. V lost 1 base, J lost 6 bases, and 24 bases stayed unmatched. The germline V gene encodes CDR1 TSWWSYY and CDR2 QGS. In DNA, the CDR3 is TGTGCTCTTGGGGAACCGCCTAATAGCCGCCCAGGGGGATACCGAGGATATAAACTCATCTTT. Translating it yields CALGEPPNSRPGGYRGYKLIF.

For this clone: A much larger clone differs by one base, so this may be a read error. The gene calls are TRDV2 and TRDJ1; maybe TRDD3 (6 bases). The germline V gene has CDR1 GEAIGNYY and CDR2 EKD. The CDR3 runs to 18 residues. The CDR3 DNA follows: TGTGCCCGTGACACCCCTGACTGGGAGCGGGGTTACACCGATAAACTCATCTTT. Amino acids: CARDTPDWERGYTDKLIF.

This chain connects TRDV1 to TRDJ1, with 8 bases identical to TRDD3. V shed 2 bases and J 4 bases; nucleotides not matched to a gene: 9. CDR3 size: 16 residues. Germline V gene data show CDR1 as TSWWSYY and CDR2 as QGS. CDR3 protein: CALGEFAPWGNDKLIF. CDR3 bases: TGTGCTCTTGGGGAATTTGCCCCCTGGGGGAACGATAAACTCATCTTT.

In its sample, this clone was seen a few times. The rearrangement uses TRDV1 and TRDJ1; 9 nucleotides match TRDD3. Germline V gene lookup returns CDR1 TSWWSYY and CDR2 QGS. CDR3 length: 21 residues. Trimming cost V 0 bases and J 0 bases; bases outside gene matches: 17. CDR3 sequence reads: CALGELGVGGYPPIYTDKLIF. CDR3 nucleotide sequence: TGTGCTCTTGGGGAACTGGGCGTCGGGGGATACCCCCCCATATACACCGATAAACTCATCTTT.

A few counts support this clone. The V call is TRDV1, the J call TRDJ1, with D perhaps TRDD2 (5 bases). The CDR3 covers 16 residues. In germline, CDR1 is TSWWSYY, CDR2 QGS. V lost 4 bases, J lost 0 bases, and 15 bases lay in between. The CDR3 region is CALGAAIPSYTDKLIF. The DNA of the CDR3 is TGTGCTCTTGGGGCCGCTATCCCTTCGTACACCGATAAACTCATCTTT.

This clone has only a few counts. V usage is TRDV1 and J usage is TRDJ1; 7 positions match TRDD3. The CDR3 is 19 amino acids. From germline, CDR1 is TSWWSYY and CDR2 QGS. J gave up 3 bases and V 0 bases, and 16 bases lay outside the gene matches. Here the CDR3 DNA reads TGTGCTCTTGGGGAACTAGTGGGGCCCACTACGGGGGGATCCGATAAACTCATCTTT. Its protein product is CALGELVGPTTGGSDKLIF.

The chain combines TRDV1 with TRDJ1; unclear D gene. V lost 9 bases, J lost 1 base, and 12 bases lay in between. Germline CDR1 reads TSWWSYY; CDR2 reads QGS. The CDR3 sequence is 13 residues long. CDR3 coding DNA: TGTGCTCTAACCGGCGGCCTCACCGATAAACTCATCTTT. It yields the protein CALTGGLTDKLIF.

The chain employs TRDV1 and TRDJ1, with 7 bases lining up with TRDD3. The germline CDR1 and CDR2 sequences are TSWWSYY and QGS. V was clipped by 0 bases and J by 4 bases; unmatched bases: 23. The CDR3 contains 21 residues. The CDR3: CALGELPPMGEQTLRGDKLIF. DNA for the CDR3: TGTGCTCTTGGGGAACTTCCGCCAATGGGGGAACAAACTCTGCGGGGCGATAAACTCATCTTT.

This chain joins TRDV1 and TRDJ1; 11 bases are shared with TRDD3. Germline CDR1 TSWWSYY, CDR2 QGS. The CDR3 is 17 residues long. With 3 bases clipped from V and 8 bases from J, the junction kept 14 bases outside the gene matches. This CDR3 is CALGDPSWYWGICKLIF. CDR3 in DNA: TGTGCTCTTGGGGACCCTTCGTGGTACTGGGGGATATGCAAACTCATCTTT.

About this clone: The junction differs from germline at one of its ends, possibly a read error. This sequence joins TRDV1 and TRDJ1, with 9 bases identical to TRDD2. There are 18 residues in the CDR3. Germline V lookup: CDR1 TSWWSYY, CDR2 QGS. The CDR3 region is CAPGEAFLRRGIPDKLIF. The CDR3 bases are TGTGCTCCTGGGGAGGCCTTCCTACGTCGGGGGATTCCCGATAAACTCATCTTT.

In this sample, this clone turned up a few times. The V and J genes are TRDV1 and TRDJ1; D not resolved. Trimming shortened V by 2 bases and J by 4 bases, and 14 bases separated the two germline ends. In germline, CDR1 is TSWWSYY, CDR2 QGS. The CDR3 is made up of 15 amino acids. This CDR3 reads CALGENPPVCDKLIF. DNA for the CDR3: TGTGCTCTTGGGGAAAACCCTCCGGTGTGCGATAAACTCATCTTT.

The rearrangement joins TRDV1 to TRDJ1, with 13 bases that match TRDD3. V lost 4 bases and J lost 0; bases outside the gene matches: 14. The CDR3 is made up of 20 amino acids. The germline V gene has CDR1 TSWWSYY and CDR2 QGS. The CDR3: CALGVQWRNWGIRYTDKLIF. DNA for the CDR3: TGTGCTCTTGGGGTGCAGTGGCGAAACTGGGGGATACGGTACACCGATAAACTCATCTTT.

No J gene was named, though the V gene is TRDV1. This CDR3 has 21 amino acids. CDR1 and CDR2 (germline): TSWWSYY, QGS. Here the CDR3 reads CALGGAFSDPPALLGEPPLIF. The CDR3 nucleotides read TGTGCTCTTGGGGGGGCCTTCTCCGATCCTCCAGCCCTTTTGGGGGAGCCCCCCCTCATCTTT.

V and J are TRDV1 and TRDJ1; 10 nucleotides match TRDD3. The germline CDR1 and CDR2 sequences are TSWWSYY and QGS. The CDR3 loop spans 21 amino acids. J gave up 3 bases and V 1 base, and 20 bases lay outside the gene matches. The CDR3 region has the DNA TGTGCTCTTGGGGAACAAAATCCTTCCGCAACGTACTGGGGGATGGCCGATAAACTCATCTTT. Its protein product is CALGEQNPSATYWGMADKLIF.

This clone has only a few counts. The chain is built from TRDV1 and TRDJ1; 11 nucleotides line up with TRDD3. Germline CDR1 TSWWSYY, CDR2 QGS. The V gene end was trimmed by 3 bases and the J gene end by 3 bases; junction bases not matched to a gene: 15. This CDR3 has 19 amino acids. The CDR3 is CALGEPERSGGYIPDKLIF. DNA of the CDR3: TGTGCTCTTGGGGAGCCCGAACGGTCTGGGGGATACATCCCCGATAAACTCATCTTT.

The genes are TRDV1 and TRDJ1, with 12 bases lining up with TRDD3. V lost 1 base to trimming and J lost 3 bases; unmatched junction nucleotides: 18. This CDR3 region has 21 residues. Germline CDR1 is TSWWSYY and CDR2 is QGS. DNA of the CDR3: TGTGCTCTTGGGGAACCACTCCAGGGTGTTCCCCTGGGGGATACGCCCGATAAACTCATCTTT. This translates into CALGEPLQGVPLGDTPDKLIF.